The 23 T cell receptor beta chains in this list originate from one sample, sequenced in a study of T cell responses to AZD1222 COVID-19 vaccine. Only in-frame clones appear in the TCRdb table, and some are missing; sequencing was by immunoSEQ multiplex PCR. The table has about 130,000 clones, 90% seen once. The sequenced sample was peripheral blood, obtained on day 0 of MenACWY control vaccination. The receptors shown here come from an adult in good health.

The CDR3, as DNA: TGTGCTTGCAGGTTTGGCGCGAGTAACTATGGCTACACCTTC. This codes for CACRFGASNYGYTF. V is TRBV30 and J is TRBJ1-2; D gene unclear. Germline CDR1 GTSNPN, CDR2 SVGIG (reference sequence). The CDR3 loop spans 14 amino acids.

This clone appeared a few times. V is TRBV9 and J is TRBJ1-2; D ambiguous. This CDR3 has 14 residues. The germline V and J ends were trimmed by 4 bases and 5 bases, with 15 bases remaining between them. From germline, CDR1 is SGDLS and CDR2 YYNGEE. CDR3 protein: CASSPRGPGYGYTF. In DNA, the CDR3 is TGTGCCAGCAGCCCTCGAGGCCCTGGTTATGGCTACACCTTC.

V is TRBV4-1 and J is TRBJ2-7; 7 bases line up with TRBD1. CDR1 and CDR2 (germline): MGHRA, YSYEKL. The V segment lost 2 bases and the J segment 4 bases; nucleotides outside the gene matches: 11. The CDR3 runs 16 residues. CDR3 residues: CASSQPTARQGYEQYF. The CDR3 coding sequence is TGCGCCAGCAGCCAACCTACCGCAAGACAGGGTTACGAGCAGTACTTC.

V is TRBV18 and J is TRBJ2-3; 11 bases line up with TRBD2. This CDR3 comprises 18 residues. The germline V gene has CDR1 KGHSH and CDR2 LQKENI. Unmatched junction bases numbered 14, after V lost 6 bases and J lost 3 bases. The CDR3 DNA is TGTGCCAGCTCGAAGGTCGGTTGGACTAGCGGGTATACAGATACGCAGTATTTT. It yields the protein CASSKVGWTSGYTDTQYF.

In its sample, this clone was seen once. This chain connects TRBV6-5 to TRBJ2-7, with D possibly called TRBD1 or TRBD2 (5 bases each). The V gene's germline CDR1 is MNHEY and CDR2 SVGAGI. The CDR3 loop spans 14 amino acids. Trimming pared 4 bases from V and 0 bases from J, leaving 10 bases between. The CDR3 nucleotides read TGTGCCAGCAGTTTAGGGACGTTCTCCTACGAGCAGTACTTC. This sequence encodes CASSLGTFSYEQYF.

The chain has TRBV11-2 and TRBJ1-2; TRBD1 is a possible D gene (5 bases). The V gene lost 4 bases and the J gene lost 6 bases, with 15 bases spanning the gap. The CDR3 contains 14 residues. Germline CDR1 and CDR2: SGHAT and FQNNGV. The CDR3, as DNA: TGTGCCAGCAGCTATTTTGGGCCCAGGGATGGCTACACCTTC. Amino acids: CASSYFGPRDGYTF. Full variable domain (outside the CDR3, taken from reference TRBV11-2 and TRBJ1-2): EAGVAQSPRYKIIEKRQSVAFWCNPISGHATLYWYQQILGQGPKLLIQFQNNGVVDDSQLPKDRFSAERLKGVDSTLKIQPAKLEDSAVYLCASSYFGPRDGYTFGSGTRLTVV.

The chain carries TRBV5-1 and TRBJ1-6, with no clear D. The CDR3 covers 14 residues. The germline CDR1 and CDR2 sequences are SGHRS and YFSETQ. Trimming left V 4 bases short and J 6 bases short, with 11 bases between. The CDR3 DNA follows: TGCGCCAGCAGCCCGGGAAGGTCTAATTCACCCCTCCACTTT. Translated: CASSPGRSNSPLHF.

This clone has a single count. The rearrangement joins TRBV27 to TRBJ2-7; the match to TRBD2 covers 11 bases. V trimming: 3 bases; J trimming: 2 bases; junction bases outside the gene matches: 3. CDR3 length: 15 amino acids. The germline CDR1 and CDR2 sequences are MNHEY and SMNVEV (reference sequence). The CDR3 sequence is CASSFRLAGTYEQYF. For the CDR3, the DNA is TGTGCCAGCAGTTTCCGACTAGCGGGGACCTACGAGCAGTACTTC.

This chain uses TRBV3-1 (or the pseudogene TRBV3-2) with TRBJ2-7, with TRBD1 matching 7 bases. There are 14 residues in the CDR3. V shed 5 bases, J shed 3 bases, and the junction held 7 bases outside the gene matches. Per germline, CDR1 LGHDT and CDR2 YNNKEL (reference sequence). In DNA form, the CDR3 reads TGTGCCAGCAGCGCCGGGACAGAGTACTACGAGCAGTACTTC. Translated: CASSAGTEYYEQYF.

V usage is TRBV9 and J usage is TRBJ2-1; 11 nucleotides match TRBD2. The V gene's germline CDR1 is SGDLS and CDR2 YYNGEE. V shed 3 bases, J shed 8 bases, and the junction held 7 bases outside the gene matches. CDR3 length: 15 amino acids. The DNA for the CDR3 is TGTGCCAGCAGCGCTACTAGCGGGAGTTTGTATGAGCAGTTCTTC. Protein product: CASSATSGSLYEQFF.

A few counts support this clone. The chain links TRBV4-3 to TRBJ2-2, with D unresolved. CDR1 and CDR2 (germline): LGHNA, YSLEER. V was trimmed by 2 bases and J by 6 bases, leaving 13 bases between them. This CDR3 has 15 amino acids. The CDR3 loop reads CASSQLGQESGELFF. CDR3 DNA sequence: TGCGCCAGCAGCCAACTTGGTCAGGAGTCCGGGGAGCTGTTTTTT.

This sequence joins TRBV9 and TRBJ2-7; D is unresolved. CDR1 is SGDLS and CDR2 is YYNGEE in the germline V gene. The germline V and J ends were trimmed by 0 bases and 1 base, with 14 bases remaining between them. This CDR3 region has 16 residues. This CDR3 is CASSVGHSVTSYEQYF. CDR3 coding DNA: TGTGCCAGCAGCGTAGGTCACAGCGTAACTTCCTACGAGCAGTACTTC. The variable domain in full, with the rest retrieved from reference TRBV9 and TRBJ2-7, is DSGVTQTPKHLITATGQRVTLRCSPRSGDLSVYWYQQSLDQGLQFLIQYYNGEERAKGNILERFSAQQFPDLHSELNLSSLELGDSALYFCASSVGHSVTSYEQYFGPGTRLTVT.

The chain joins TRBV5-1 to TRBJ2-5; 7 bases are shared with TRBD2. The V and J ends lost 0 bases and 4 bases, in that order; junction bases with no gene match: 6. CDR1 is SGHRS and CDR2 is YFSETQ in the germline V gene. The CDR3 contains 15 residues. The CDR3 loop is CASSLVIAGVETQYF. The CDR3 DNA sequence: TGCGCCAGCAGCTTGGTGATAGCGGGTGTAGAGACCCAGTACTTC.

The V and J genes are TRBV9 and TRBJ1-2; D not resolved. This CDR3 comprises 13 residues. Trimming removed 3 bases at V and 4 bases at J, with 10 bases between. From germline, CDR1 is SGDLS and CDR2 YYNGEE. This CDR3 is CASSADTIYGYTF. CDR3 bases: TGTGCCAGCAGCGCAGACACAATCTATGGCTACACCTTC.

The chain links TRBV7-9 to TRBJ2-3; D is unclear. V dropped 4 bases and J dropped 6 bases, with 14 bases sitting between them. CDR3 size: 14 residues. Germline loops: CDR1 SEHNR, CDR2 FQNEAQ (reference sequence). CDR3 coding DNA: TGTGCCAGCAGCTCATCAGCTCCAGTTGATACGCAGTATTTT. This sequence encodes CASSSSAPVDTQYF.

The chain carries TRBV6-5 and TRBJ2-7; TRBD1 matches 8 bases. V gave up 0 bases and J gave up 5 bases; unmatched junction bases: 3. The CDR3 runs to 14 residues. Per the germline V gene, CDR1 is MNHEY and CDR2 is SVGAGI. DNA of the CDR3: TGTGCCAGCAGTTACTCTTACAGGGGGGACGAGCAGTACTTC. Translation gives CASSYSYRGDEQYF.

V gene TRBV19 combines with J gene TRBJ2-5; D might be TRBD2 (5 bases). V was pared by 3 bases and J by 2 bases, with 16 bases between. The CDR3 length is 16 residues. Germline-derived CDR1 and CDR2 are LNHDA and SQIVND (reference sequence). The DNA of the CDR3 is TGTGCCAGTAGTATGGGCAGTCGGGGAAAACAAGAGACCCAGTACTTC. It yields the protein CASSMGSRGKQETQYF.

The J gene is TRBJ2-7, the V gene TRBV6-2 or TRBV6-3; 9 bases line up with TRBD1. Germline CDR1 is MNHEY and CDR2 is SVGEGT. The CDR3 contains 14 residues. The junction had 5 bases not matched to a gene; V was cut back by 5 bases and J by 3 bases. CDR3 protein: CASSPGGQGYEQYV. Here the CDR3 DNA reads TGTGCCAGCAGTCCCGGGGGACAGGGCTACGAGCAGTACGTC.

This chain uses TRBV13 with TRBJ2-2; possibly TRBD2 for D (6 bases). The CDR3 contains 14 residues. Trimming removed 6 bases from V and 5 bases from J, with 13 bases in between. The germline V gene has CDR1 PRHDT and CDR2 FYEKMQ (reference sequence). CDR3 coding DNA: TGTGCCAGCAGACGCACGAGCGGGACCGGGGAGCTGTTTTTT. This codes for CASRRTSGTGELFF.

CDR3 in DNA: TGTGCCAGCAGCTTAGGGGTAGCGTCCGGGAATGAGCAGTTCTTC. This codes for CASSLGVASGNEQFF. The genes are TRBV7-7 and TRBJ2-1; TRBD2 might be the D (5 bases). Germline V gives CDR1 SSHAT, CDR2 FNYEAQ (reference sequence). The CDR3 covers 15 residues. V gave up 1 base and J gave up 7 bases, with 14 bases separating them.

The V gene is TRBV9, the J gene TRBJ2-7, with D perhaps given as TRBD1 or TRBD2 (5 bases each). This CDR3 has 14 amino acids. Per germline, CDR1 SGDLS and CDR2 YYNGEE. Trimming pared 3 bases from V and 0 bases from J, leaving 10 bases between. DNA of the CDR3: TGTGCCAGCAGCGGGGGACCGGCCTCCTACGAGCAGTACTTC. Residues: CASSGGPASYEQYF.

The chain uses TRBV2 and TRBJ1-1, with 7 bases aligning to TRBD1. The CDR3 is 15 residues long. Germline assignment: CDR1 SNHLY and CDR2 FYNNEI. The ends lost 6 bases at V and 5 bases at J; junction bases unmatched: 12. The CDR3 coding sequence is TGTGCCAGCAGGGGGGCAGCGTCAGGGGGAACTGAAGCTTTCTTT. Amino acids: CASRGAASGGTEAFF.

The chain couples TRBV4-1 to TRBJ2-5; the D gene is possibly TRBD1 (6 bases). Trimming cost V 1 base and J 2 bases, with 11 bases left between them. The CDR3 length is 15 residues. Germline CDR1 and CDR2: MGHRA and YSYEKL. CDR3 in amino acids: CASSQADRFQETQYF. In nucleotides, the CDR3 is TGCGCCAGCAGCCAAGCTGACAGGTTTCAAGAGACCCAGTACTTC.